The rows below give T cell receptor beta chains drawn from one sample of a study of T-cell memory formation after mild COVID-19. TCRdb fed the 5' RACE reads into MiXCR, producing one record per CDR3 protein. The sample lists about 350,000 distinct CDR3 sequences, about 13% occurring once. The sequenced sample consisted of PBMCs or a T cell subset sorted from them (not recorded which). These receptors all come from a man aged 18 to 35 who had mild COVID-19 (a few samples of this study predate the infection). Cell type and time point are not known. Both conserved end residues are part of each CDR3.

v_call,j_call,cdr3_aa
TRBV5-1,TRBJ1-1,CASSLDPEDTEAFF
TRBV28,TRBJ1-2,CATRDRYGYTF
TRBV6-5,TRBJ2-2,CASRTSGTNTGELFF
TRBV6-1,TRBJ1-2,CASSVMTGQAYGYTF
TRBV12-3/TRBV12-4,TRBJ2-7,CASSLGTGRGSYEQYF
TRBV2,TRBJ2-5,CASSGEPGGQETQYF
TRBV19,TRBJ1-2,CASSIGDWTGYTF
TRBV7-9,TRBJ2-7,CASSSGHTYEQYF
TRBV7-2,TRBJ1-2,CASSFLPDPGYGYTF
TRBV7-3,TRBJ2-1,CASSFGLAGAGGEQFF
TRBV20-1,TRBJ2-5,CSAGGRGAQETQYF
TRBV11-1,TRBJ1-1,CASSFNRDTEAFF
TRBV20-1,TRBJ1-1,CSATAFAGMNTEAFF
TRBV4-1,TRBJ1-1,CASSQVSTEAFF
TRBV7-9,TRBJ1-2,CASSRGPHYGYTF
TRBV7-2,TRBJ2-7,CASSLSDASHSSSEQYF
TRBV6-8,TRBJ2-1,CASSYQRNYNEQFF
TRBV20-1,TRBJ1-3,CSARGTAGSGNTIYF
TRBV4-3,TRBJ2-3,CASSQDHWGSGTDTQYF
TRBV15,TRBJ2-2,CATSRGPDRAYTGELFF
TRBV5-1,TRBJ2-2,CASSPSWGSTGELFF
TRBV7-2,TRBJ1-6,CASSLLLVGSYNSPLHF
TRBV4-3,TRBJ2-3,CASSRSGAQDTQYF
TRBV7-9,TRBJ1-2,CASSPPRTRYGYTF
TRBV12-3/TRBV12-4,TRBJ1-5,CASSLLGGREPQHF
TRBV5-1,TRBJ2-5,CASSHSGEETQYF
TRBV6-6,TRBJ1-2,CASSYDNYGYTF
TRBV29-1,TRBJ1-1,CSVEAAGGGTEAFF
TRBV5-1,TRBJ1-1,CASSDRTGGEGAFF
TRBV2,TRBJ2-1,CASSPRAPSNEQFF
TRBV20-1,TRBJ2-5,CSGLQTSGVQETQYF
TRBV6-2/TRBV6-3,TRBJ1-1,CASSYSEGPGYRNTEAFF
TRBV13,TRBJ2-7,CASSLQVDEQYF
TRBV4-1,TRBJ2-3,CASSQGPSTDTQYF
TRBV7-3,TRBJ1-1,CASSLSLLGNTEAFF
TRBV20-1,TRBJ2-1,CSAERGLSSYNEQFF
TRBV4-2,TRBJ1-6,CASSRGEFAYNSPLHF
TRBV24-1,TRBJ2-3,CATSDLGLAGADTQYF
TRBV6-1,TRBJ2-2,CASSAGTSGAGELFF
TRBV9,TRBJ2-6,CASSVVGFSGANVLTF
TRBV6-5,TRBJ2-3,CASSYTSGGADTQYF
TRBV5-1,TRBJ2-1,CASSSWTGGSNEQFF
TRBV29-1,TRBJ1-1,CSVEGQQNTEAFF